These 21 T cell receptor beta chains share one sample of origin, sequenced in a study of cytomegalovirus exposure and HLA in healthy donors. PCR employed 60 Vbeta and 13 Jbeta primers. TCRdb's table, derived via immunoSEQ multiplex PCR, lists solely in-frame clones and lacks some. Among approximately 110,000 clones, 70% to 75% were seen once, and the ten largest hold approximately 4.1%. Sequences were obtained from PBMCs. The receptors stem from a woman in her thirties or forties in good health and CMV-seronegative.

The V and J genes are TRBV27 and TRBJ2-1; TRBD1 matches at 9 bases. Germline V gene lookup returns CDR1 MNHEY and CDR2 SMNVEV (reference sequence). Trimming cost V 2 bases and J 15 bases; bases outside gene matches: 8. The CDR3 totals 13 residues. In DNA, the CDR3 is TGTGCCAGCAGTTTACAGGACAGGGGATTCCCGTTCTTC. This encodes CASSLQDRGFPFF.

In the case of this clone: One end of the junction does not line up with germline, which may come from a read error. V usage is TRBV7-7 and J usage is TRBJ2-5; D is perhaps TRBD1 (6 bases). Looked up from germline, CDR1 is SSHAT and CDR2 is FNYEAQ (reference sequence). This CDR3 contains 15 residues. The CDR3 spells CASSLRGGEVETQYF. In nucleotides, the CDR3 is TGTGCTAGCAGCTTAAGAGGGGGAGAGGTGGAGACCCAGTACTTC.

The chain has TRBV4-2 and TRBJ2-1; weak D call: TRBD1 (5 bases). The CDR3 covers 12 residues. V lost 2 bases to trimming and J lost 8 bases, with 7 bases between them. Germline CDR1 and CDR2: LGHNA and YNFKEQ. The CDR3 loop is CASSQRGYEQFF. The CDR3 DNA sequence: TGTGCCAGCAGCCAAAGGGGATATGAGCAGTTCTTC.

V and J are TRBV5-1 and TRBJ2-1; 8 bases match TRBD2. The length of the CDR3 is 15 residues. Germline V gene lookup returns CDR1 SGHRS and CDR2 YFSETQ. V trimming: 7 bases; J trimming: 6 bases; junction bases outside the gene matches: 12. Written as DNA, the CDR3 is TGCGCCAGCGGATGGAGCAGCGGGGGTGGCAATGAGCAGTTCTTC. Translated: CASGWSSGGGNEQFF.

This chain joins TRBV11-2 and TRBJ2-1; D is undetermined. This CDR3 contains 16 residues. The V and J ends lost 5 bases and 0 bases respectively, with 14 bases between them. Germline V CDR1 and CDR2: SGHAT, FQNNGV. CDR3 nucleotides: TGTGCCAGCAGCCCATTCATCTTTAGCTCCTACAATGAGCAGTTCTTC. As protein: CASSPFIFSSYNEQFF.

The V call is TRBV11-2, the J call TRBJ1-2, with 7 bases aligning to TRBD1. Per the germline V gene, CDR1 is SGHAT and CDR2 is FQNNGV. CDR3 length: 13 amino acids. J was trimmed by 6 bases and V by 5 bases; bases with no gene match: 6. CDR3 loop: CASSRGQEDGYTF. For the CDR3, the DNA is TGTGCCAGCAGCCGCGGACAGGAGGATGGCTACACCTTC.

This clone has a single count. V gene TRBV27 combines with J gene TRBJ2-7; D is perhaps TRBD2 (5 bases). CDR3 length: 15 residues. Germline V gives CDR1 MNHEY, CDR2 SMNVEV (reference sequence). Trimming cost V 3 bases and J 0 bases, with 12 bases left between them. The CDR3 nucleotides are TGTGCCAGCAGTTTCCGGGGTCTGAGCTCCTACGAGCAGTACTTC. Its protein product is CASSFRGLSSYEQYF.

V and J are TRBV29-1 and TRBJ2-3; TRBD1 matches 9 bases. Per the germline V gene, CDR1 is SQVTM and CDR2 is ANQGSEA. J lost 4 bases, V lost 6 bases, and 5 bases had no gene match. The CDR3 runs to 13 residues. CDR3 sequence: CSVGQGRPDTQYF. The CDR3, as DNA: TGCAGCGTCGGACAGGGGCGACCAGATACGCAGTATTTT.

The V call is TRBV5-8, the J call TRBJ1-4, with a possible D match to TRBD1 (6 bases). Trimming left V 5 bases short and J 7 bases short, with 12 bases between. Germline V CDR1 and CDR2: SGHTS, YDEGEE. CDR3 length: 13 residues. The CDR3 region has the DNA TGTGCCAGCAGAGGCAGGGGTGGTGAAAAACTGTTTTTT. Translated: CASRGRGGEKLFF.

This clone occurred a few times. This chain links TRBV4-1 with TRBJ1-4; 9 nucleotides line up with TRBD1. Unmatched junction bases numbered 8, after V lost 8 bases and J lost 7 bases. The CDR3 has 14 amino acids. CDR1 and CDR2 from the germline V gene are MGHRA and YSYEKL. Written as DNA, the CDR3 is TGCGCCAGCGGACACAGGGGGCGCAGTGAAAAACTGTTTTTT. Translation gives CASGHRGRSEKLFF.

This clone was recorded a few times. The rearrangement uses TRBV6-5 and TRBJ2-7; tentative D call: TRBD2 (6 bases). This CDR3 is built from 14 residues. The germline V gene encodes CDR1 MNHEY and CDR2 SVGAGI. The germline V and J ends were trimmed by 1 base and 3 bases, with 10 bases remaining between them. In nucleotides, the CDR3 is TGTGCCAGCAGTTACTGGCAGGAGGGCTACGAGCAGTACTTC. Translation gives CASSYWQEGYEQYF.

The rearrangement links TRBV5-1 to TRBJ2-1; 8 bases map to TRBD1. CDR3 size: 17 residues. Germline lookup yields CDR1 SGHRS and CDR2 YFSETQ. With 0 bases clipped from V and 6 bases from J, the junction kept 11 bases outside the gene matches. CDR3 coding DNA: TGCGCCAGCAGCTTGGGGGGCGGGACAGGATCCGTCAATGAGCAGTTCTTC. Protein product: CASSLGGGTGSVNEQFF.

This chain connects TRBV27 to TRBJ1-2, with D maybe TRBD1 (6 bases). Germline V gene data show CDR1 as MNHEY and CDR2 as SMNVEV (reference sequence). The CDR3 contains 13 residues. With 9 bases removed from V and 6 bases from J, the gap between germline ends came to 17 bases. CDR3 nucleotides: TGTGCCAGTAAGAAGTCGGGGGGCAATGGCTACACCTTC. It yields the protein CASKKSGGNGYTF.

The table lists this clone with a count of one. The chain couples TRBV5-1 to TRBJ2-7; the D gene is possibly TRBD1 (6 bases). V dropped 0 bases and J dropped 9 bases, with 13 bases sitting between them. The CDR3 loop spans 13 amino acids. The germline V gene encodes CDR1 SGHRS and CDR2 YFSETQ. In nucleotides, the CDR3 is TGCGCCAGCAGCTTGGATGCAGGGACACCGCAGTACTTC. Amino acids: CASSLDAGTPQYF.

The chain recombines TRBV19 with TRBJ2-3; 10 nucleotides match TRBD2. V shed 4 bases, J shed 3 bases, and the junction held 7 bases outside the gene matches. The CDR3 loop spans 16 amino acids. Germline V gives CDR1 LNHDA, CDR2 SQIVND (reference sequence). The CDR3 here is CASSTLAGVLTDTQYF. For the CDR3, the DNA is TGTGCCAGTAGTACCCTAGCGGGGGTACTTACAGATACGCAGTATTTT.

J is TRBJ2-3 and V is TRBV6-4; 8 positions match TRBD1. Germline trimming cut 6 bases from V and 2 bases from J; bases unmatched to any gene: 7. This CDR3 is 15 amino acids long. CDR1 is MRHNA, CDR2 SNTAGT, per germline. The chain's CDR3 is CASSSTGAVTDTQYF. CDR3 bases: TGTGCCAGCAGCTCGACAGGGGCGGTCACAGATACGCAGTATTTT.

Only one count was recorded for this clone. The genes are TRBV6-5 and TRBJ1-5; 8 positions match TRBD1. V shed 6 bases, J shed 7 bases, and the junction held 5 bases outside the gene matches. This CDR3 comprises 13 residues. Germline CDR1 is MNHEY and CDR2 is SVGAGI. Here the CDR3 reads CASSPDRGQPQHF. CDR3 nucleotides: TGTGCCAGCAGCCCTGACAGGGGCCAGCCCCAGCATTTT.

This clone was seen only once. V usage is TRBV11-2 and J usage is TRBJ2-3; unclear D gene. Germline CDR1 reads SGHAT; CDR2 reads FQNNGV. The CDR3 length is 15 residues. V was clipped by 0 bases and J by 1 base, with 8 bases between them. Written as DNA, the CDR3 is TGTGCCAGCAGCTTAGATCAAGGAGGCACAGATACGCAGTATTTT. Protein product: CASSLDQGGTDTQYF.

The DNA of the CDR3 is TGTGCCATCAGTGAAAGGGACAGCGGGCGCACAGATACGCAGTATTTT. Its protein is CAISERDSGRTDTQYF. V usage is TRBV10-3 and J usage is TRBJ2-3; the D gene is possibly TRBD1 (7 bases). This CDR3 comprises 16 residues. V was clipped by 3 bases and J by 1 base, with 14 bases between them. Germline V gene lookup returns CDR1 ENHRY and CDR2 SYGVKD.

The rearrangement uses TRBV4-3 and TRBJ2-5; 8 bases are a match to TRBD2. The J call may be incorrect, as the DNA end agrees better with TRBJ2-7. The CDR3 extends over 15 amino acids. Germline loops: CDR1 LGHNA, CDR2 YSLEER. The CDR3 DNA sequence: TGCGCCAGCAGCCAAATTGGCGGGAGGACCTACGAGCAGTACTTC. Translation: CASSQIGGRTYEQYF.

This chain uses TRBV9 with TRBJ2-3; weak D call: TRBD2 (5 bases). The CDR3 extends over 16 amino acids. Deletions cut 4 bases from V and 5 bases from J, with 20 bases between. In germline, CDR1 is SGDLS, CDR2 YYNGEE. CDR3 nucleotides: TGTGCCAGCAGCCCCCCGGTGGAGTCCCGGGAAGATACGCAGTATTTT. Its protein is CASSPPVESREDTQYF.